This T cell receptor (beta chain) was recorded in a study of control samples from healthy donors and cancer patients. Repertoires were generated with immunoSEQ multiplex PCR, while TCRdb's copy carries only in-frame clones and drops some. The sample comprises some 120,000 clones, around nine tenths of which are singletons, and 2% to 2.5% rests with the top ten. Germline assignment: CDR1 MNHEY and CDR2 SVGAGI. The CDR3 sequence is 15 residues long. With 10 bases clipped from V and 4 bases from J, the junction kept 12 bases outside the gene matches. In this sample, this clone turned up a few times. The sample taken for sequencing was blood. This clonotype was obtained from a man aged 18 to 35 in good health. The V gene is TRBV6-5, the J gene TRBJ2-1, with 8 bases that match TRBD2. The CDR3 region is CATPVSGGRYNEQFF. In DNA form, the CDR3 reads TGTGCCACGCCAGTGTCGGGGGGGAGGTACAATGAGCAGTTCTTC.